This T cell receptor beta chain was sequenced during a study of radiotherapy plus CTLA-4 blockade in lung cancer. On this clone itself: No conserved phenylalanine or tryptophan is present at the end of the CDR3, so a read error is the likely explanation.

V lost 4 bases and J 3 bases, leaving 16 bases between the germline ends. In germline, CDR1 is SGHDT, CDR2 YYEEEE. CDR3 length: 15 amino acids. The data were produced by immunoSEQ multiplex PCR, yet TCRdb's version contains in-frame clones alone and is incomplete. The repertoire holds 45,000 to 60,000 clones, with 79% as singletons. The source was peripheral blood, collected from a patient treated with radiotherapy plus ipilimumab. The sequence was collected from a human donor with non-small cell lung cancer who had a complete response to radiotherapy plus ipilimumab. V usage is TRBV5-6 and J usage is TRBJ1-1, with D possibly TRBD1 on 5 matching bases. The CDR3: CASSHTRGLDTEAFV. The CDR3 DNA is TGTGCCAGCAGCCACACCCGGGGGTTGGACACTGAAGCTTTCGTT.